This TCR beta chain derives from a study of blood T cell repertoires in COVID-19. Assay used: immunoSEQ multiplex PCR; TCRdb lists only in-frame clones, some missing. The table has around 19,000 clones, about 87% seen once. CDR3 length: 12 amino acids. V was shortened by 1 base and J by 6 bases, with 5 bases between the two germline ends. CDR1 PRHDT and CDR2 FYEKMQ come from the germline V gene (reference sequence). The chain recombines TRBV13 with TRBJ2-3, with a possible D match to TRBD2 (5 bases). This receptor was taken from a human donor in a cohort sampled during active COVID-19. The sequenced sample consisted of peripheral blood. The CDR3 loop is CASSLAGDTQYF. The CDR3 DNA is TGTGCCAGCAGCTTAGCGGGGGATACGCAGTATTTT.